This TCR beta chain came from a study of blood T cell repertoires in COVID-19. Background on the study: The United States, Italy and Spain supplied acute and convalescent COVID-19 samples. The analysed material was cDNA or gDNA that came from T cells, B-cell-depleted T cells, or PBMCs.

Original analysis: Amplification of reference gene primers provided the estimated nucleated cell counts. Sequenced by immunoSEQ multiplex PCR; TCRdb stores in-frame clones only, minus some. That table gives V, J and clone size, and the DNA gave D and trimming. The table includes roughly 260,000 clones, around 87% detected once. Germline trimming cut 5 bases from V and 4 bases from J; bases unmatched to any gene: 12. Germline CDR1 and CDR2: SGHRS and YFSETQ. CDR3 length: 16 residues. The specimen sequenced was peripheral blood. This receptor was obtained from a woman in her forties or fifties with acute or convalescent COVID-19. The chain employs TRBV5-1 and TRBJ2-7; 10 nucleotides line up with TRBD1. CDR3 residues: CASRLLTGTGVYEQYF. CDR3 coding DNA: TGCGCCAGCAGACTCCTGACCGGGACAGGGGTATACGAGCAGTACTTC.